This TCR beta chain was profiled in a study of blood T cell repertoires in COVID-19. Study at large: Specimens from acute and convalescent COVID-19 originated in the United States, Italy and Spain. PBMCs, B-cell-depleted T cells, or T cells provided the cDNA or gDNA that made up the material.

Germline values: CDR1 LGHNA, CDR2 YSLEER. The CDR3 is 14 residues long. V lost 0 bases and J lost 6, with 6 bases in between. In this sample, this clone turned up once. The same CDR3 also results from other DNA sequences found in this sample. In the source study's methods: Estimates of nucleated cell counts were drawn from the amplification of reference gene primers. Here immunoSEQ multiplex PCR was the method, and the copy in TCRdb shows in-frame clones only, minus some. The V and J calls and clone size are taken from that table; D and trimming were inferred from the DNA. The sample has roughly 140,000 clones, around 87% seen once.

The chain couples TRBV4-3 to TRBJ1-6, with D possibly TRBD1 on 6 matching bases. This receptor was taken from a woman in her sixties with active or convalescent COVID-19. The sequenced material came from peripheral blood. The CDR3 sequence: CASSQEQGNSPLHF. The CDR3 DNA reads as TGCGCCAGCAGCCAAGAACAGGGTAATTCACCCCTCCACTTT.